The 28 T cell receptor beta chains presented below share a single source sample, sequenced in a study of regulatory T cells in long-lasting Graves disease. CDR3-region Arm-PCR and iRepertoire HTBI primers produced the TCR beta libraries. TCRdb ran MiXCR on the multiplex PCR reads and lists one entry per CDR3 protein. The table includes a few hundred thousand distinct CDR3 sequences, 20% to 25% detected once. Time point specified: persistent/refractory GD, antithyroid drugs over 5 years with positive TRAb. Isolated PBMC RNA provided the starting material for the TCR library. Sequences were derived from peripheral blood mononuclear cells (PBMCs), sampled when the disease was refractory, from a patient treated with antithyroid drugs. The receptors come from a female donor with Graves disease.

This clonotype has a count of ten or more. This chain uses TRBV27 with TRBJ1-6; D gene uncertain. This CDR3 comprises 14 residues. Trimming pared 5 bases from V and 6 bases from J, leaving 11 bases between. Germline V gene data show CDR1 as MNHEY and CDR2 as SMNVEV (reference sequence). CDR3 nucleotides: TGTGCCAGCAGTCCTCTGGGTGTTAATTCACCCCTCCACTTT. This codes for CASSPLGVNSPLHF.

This clonotype came up many times. V usage is TRBV6-1 and J usage is TRBJ2-7, with TRBD1 matching 7 bases. The V segment lost 3 bases and the J segment 2 bases; nucleotides outside the gene matches: 4. The CDR3 spans 14 residues. The germline gives CDR1 MNHNS, CDR2 SASEGT. CDR3 amino acids: CASSDPDRAYEQYF. The CDR3 coding sequence is TGTGCCAGCAGTGACCCTGACAGGGCCTACGAGCAGTACTTC.

This clonotype has at least ten counts. This rearrangement joins TRBV12-3 or TRBV12-4 to TRBJ2-7; weak D call: TRBD1 (6 bases). V was trimmed by 5 bases and J by 2 bases, leaving 10 bases between them. This CDR3 has 13 amino acids. This chain's CDR3 is CASSGGQTYEQYF. The CDR3, as DNA: TGTGCCAGCAGTGGTGGACAGACCTACGAGCAGTACTTC.

This clonotype has a count of ten or more. The chain carries TRBV20-1 and TRBJ1-5; D unclear. The CDR3 consists of 12 residues. Trimming took off 4 bases at V and 6 bases at J, with 10 bases between the two ends. Germline V CDR1 and CDR2: DFQATT, SNEGSKA (reference sequence). The CDR3 loop is CSAKEGSQPQHF. For the CDR3, the DNA is TGCAGTGCTAAAGAGGGATCTCAGCCCCAGCATTTT.

The chain couples TRBV6-2 or TRBV6-3 to TRBJ1-1; D is ambiguous. The germline gives CDR1 MNHEY, CDR2 SVGEGT. The CDR3 spans 14 residues. V dropped 5 bases and J dropped 1 base, with 11 bases sitting between them. In DNA form, the CDR3 reads TGTGCCAGCAGTCAACGAACAGAGAACACTGAAGCTTTCTTT. It is translated as CASSQRTENTEAFF.

This clonotype occurred many times. The rearrangement links TRBV6-1 to TRBJ2-5; TRBD2 agrees at 8 bases. V dropped 5 bases and J dropped 5; count of bases not matched to a gene: 10. Germline loops: CDR1 MNHNS, CDR2 SASEGT. The length of the CDR3 is 15 residues. As DNA, the CDR3 is TGTGCCAGCAGTCCAGCGGGAGACTTCAGGGAGACCCAGTACTTC. The encoded protein is CASSPAGDFRETQYF.

This chain links TRBV6-5 with TRBJ1-5, with 9 nucleotides matching TRBD1. Germline V gives CDR1 MNHEY, CDR2 SVGAGI. V was pared by 2 bases and J by 4 bases, with 9 bases of the junction left unmatched. The CDR3 is 17 amino acids. The CDR3, as DNA: TGTGCCAGCAGTTACCACCCGGGACAGGGTTTGAATCAGCCCCAGCATTTT. Residues: CASSYHPGQGLNQPQHF.

The V call is TRBV7-2, the J call TRBJ2-5; maybe TRBD2 (7 bases). Germline V gene sequence: CDR1 SGHTA, CDR2 FQGNSA. The CDR3 covers 14 residues. Trimming removed 7 bases at V and 1 base at J, with 13 bases between. CDR3 DNA: TGTGCCAGCAACAAGGGGGGGACCCAAGAGACCCAGTACTTC. It encodes CASNKGGTQETQYF.

This chain's CDR3 is CASSLEQSEAFF. CDR3 DNA: TGTGCCAGCAGCTTAGAACAGTCTGAAGCTTTCTTT. The chain couples TRBV7-9 to TRBJ1-1; D is unresolved. Germline assignment: CDR1 SEHNR and CDR2 FQNEAQ (reference sequence). Trimming pared 1 base from V and 6 bases from J, leaving 6 bases between. The CDR3 consists of 12 residues.

This clonotype has only a few counts. The chain combines TRBV19 with TRBJ2-7; perhaps TRBD2 as D (6 bases). Germline V CDR1 and CDR2: LNHDA, SQIVND (reference sequence). Trimming removed 10 bases from V and 6 bases from J, with 25 bases in between. The CDR3 is made up of 15 amino acids. The CDR3 is CATNAGSGLFSEQYF. The CDR3 nucleotides read TGTGCCACCAACGCTGGAAGCGGGCTTTTTTCCGAGCAGTACTTC.

This clonotype came up many times. V is TRBV28 and J is TRBJ2-7; D may match TRBD1 or TRBD2 (5 bases each). Germline values: CDR1 MDHEN, CDR2 SYDVKM. The length of the CDR3 is 14 residues. V was pared by 6 bases and J by 6 bases, with 18 bases between. CDR3 DNA: TGTGCCAGCAGCCCTCTAGGCGAGGGGTCCGAGCAGTACTTC. Protein product: CASSPLGEGSEQYF.

This clonotype was counted many times. This chain joins TRBV11-2 and TRBJ2-7; D unclear. CDR1 is SGHAT and CDR2 is FQNNGV in the germline V gene. Trimming stripped 0 bases from V and 4 bases from J, with 10 bases between. CDR3 length: 14 residues. CDR3 bases: TGTGCCAGCAGCTTAGACCTCCCAGATTACGAGCAGTACTTC. This codes for CASSLDLPDYEQYF.

This clonotype was seen only a few times. V usage is TRBV25-1 and J usage is TRBJ2-1; TRBD2 agrees at 15 bases. J gave up 0 bases and V 4 bases, and 7 bases lay outside the gene matches. The CDR3 consists of 19 residues. Per the germline V gene, CDR1 is MGHDK and CDR2 is SYGVNS. The CDR3 DNA is TGTGCCAGCAGTGGCGGGGGACTAGCGGGAGGAAGCTCCTACAATGAGCAGTTCTTC. Amino acid sequence: CASSGGGLAGGSSYNEQFF.

This clonotype was found many times. The rearrangement uses TRBV20-1 and TRBJ2-5; D gene uncertain. This CDR3 is 14 amino acids long. Trimming cost V 5 bases and J 0 bases, with 13 bases left between them. CDR1 and CDR2 (germline): DFQATT, SNEGSKA (reference sequence). The CDR3 loop is CSAGREVYQETQYF. CDR3 nucleotides: TGCAGTGCTGGCCGTGAAGTCTACCAAGAGACCCAGTACTTC.

The chain combines TRBV25-1 with TRBJ1-2; D is unresolved. Germline-derived CDR1 and CDR2 are MGHDK and SYGVNS. The V and J ends lost 4 bases and 6 bases respectively, with 21 bases between them. There are 16 residues in the CDR3. The CDR3 protein is CASSGESVGPRNGYTF. The DNA for the CDR3 is TGTGCCAGCAGTGGGGAAAGCGTGGGCCCGAGGAATGGCTACACCTTC.

The chain carries TRBV11-2 and TRBJ2-1; 7 bases map to TRBD2. This CDR3 comprises 17 residues. In germline, CDR1 is SGHAT, CDR2 FQNNGV. V shed 4 bases, J shed 2 bases, and the junction held 11 bases outside the gene matches. The CDR3 DNA reads as TGTGCCAGCAGCTCCCTCGAGAGCGGGACTCCCTACAATGAGCAGTTCTTC. The encoded protein is CASSSLESGTPYNEQFF.

V is TRBV13 and J is TRBJ2-7; D is possibly TRBD2 (6 bases). Germline V gene sequence: CDR1 PRHDT, CDR2 FYEKMQ (reference sequence). The CDR3 spans 14 residues. Trimming took off 5 bases at V and 0 bases at J, with 11 bases between the two ends. The CDR3 is CASSRELGSYEQYF. Here the CDR3 DNA reads TGTGCCAGCAGCCGGGAGTTGGGCTCCTACGAGCAGTACTTC.

This clonotype was counted a few times. This sequence joins TRBV6-1 and TRBJ1-5; a possible D gene is TRBD1 (5 bases). This CDR3 has 13 residues. With 4 bases removed from V and 7 bases from J, the gap between germline ends came to 11 bases. Germline-derived CDR1 and CDR2 are MNHNS and SASEGT. The CDR3, as DNA: TGTGCCAGCAGTGGCAGGGCAGGGCAGCCCCAGCATTTT. This codes for CASSGRAGQPQHF.

This clonotype was counted many times. The chain links TRBV6-1 to TRBJ1-1; D gene unclear. V lost 8 bases to trimming and J lost 1 base, with 11 bases between them. CDR1 is MNHNS, CDR2 SASEGT, per germline. This CDR3 contains 13 residues. The DNA of the CDR3 is TGTGCCAGCTTTGGGGAGTCGAACACTGAAGCTTTCTTT. Translating gives CASFGESNTEAFF.

This clonotype was counted ten times or more. The chain combines TRBV27 with TRBJ2-4; tentative D call: TRBD1 (6 bases). Trimming took 6 bases from V and 6 from J, leaving 9 bases between them. Germline lookup yields CDR1 MNHEY and CDR2 SMNVEV (reference sequence). This CDR3 spans 12 amino acids. CDR3 protein: CASRGDTNIQYF. CDR3 nucleotides: TGTGCCAGCAGGGGGGACACAAACATTCAGTACTTC.

This clonotype has a handful of counts. The V and J genes are TRBV4-1 and TRBJ2-4; either TRBD1 or TRBD2 may fit D (8 bases each). The germline V and J ends were trimmed by 5 bases and 2 bases, with 19 bases remaining between them. Germline CDR1 is MGHRA and CDR2 is YSYEKL. The CDR3 sequence is 17 residues long. CDR3 sequence (DNA): TGCGCCAGCAGCTCGTTAGCGGGACAGGCGACCAAAAACATTCAGTACTTC. Amino acids: CASSSLAGQATKNIQYF.

The rearrangement uses TRBV7-9 and TRBJ1-5, with a possible D match to TRBD1 (5 bases). Trimming took 1 base from V and 3 from J, leaving 13 bases between them. The CDR3 is made up of 16 amino acids. From germline, CDR1 is SEHNR and CDR2 FQNEAQ (reference sequence). CDR3 DNA: TGTGCCAGCAGCTTAGTGTCGGGGGTACTCAATCAGCCCCAGCATTTT. This gives the protein CASSLVSGVLNQPQHF.

This clonotype came up many times. This sequence joins TRBV6-5 and TRBJ2-7; TRBD1 might be the D (6 bases). Trimming removed 3 bases from V and 2 bases from J, with 14 bases in between. This CDR3 is built from 15 residues. Germline V CDR1 and CDR2: MNHEY, SVGAGI. The chain's CDR3 is CASSYRDTNPYEQYF. The CDR3, as DNA: TGTGCCAGCAGTTATCGGGACACCAATCCCTACGAGCAGTACTTC.

This clonotype was observed at least ten times. This sequence joins TRBV28 and TRBJ1-2; no clear D. This CDR3 spans 12 amino acids. Germline V gene lookup returns CDR1 MDHEN and CDR2 SYDVKM. The V and J ends lost 3 bases and 4 bases respectively, with 6 bases between them. For the CDR3, the DNA is TGTGCCAGCAGTTTTGACGGCTATGGCTACACCTTC. Translated, it gives CASSFDGYGYTF.

This chain uses TRBV30 with TRBJ1-2; D possibly corresponds to TRBD1 (5 bases). Germline-derived CDR1 and CDR2 are GTSNPN and SVGIG (reference sequence). This CDR3 is built from 13 residues. The V end lost 4 bases, the J end lost 8 bases, and 17 bases lay between the germline ends. CDR3 residues: CAWMGRYLAGYTF. The DNA of the CDR3 is TGTGCCTGGATGGGACGGTACCTCGCCGGCTACACCTTC.

The CDR3 nucleotides read TGTGCCAGCAGCTTAGTGACGGTGCCGACCCAGTACTTC. Protein: CASSLVTVPTQYF. V gene TRBV7-9 combines with J gene TRBJ2-5; D unresolved. Trimming pared 1 base from V and 7 bases from J, leaving 10 bases between. This CDR3 region has 13 residues. CDR1 is SEHNR and CDR2 is FQNEAQ in the germline V gene (reference sequence).

This clonotype was seen a few times. The genes are TRBV13 and TRBJ2-5; 9 bases are a match to TRBD2. The CDR3 consists of 15 residues. Trimming cost V 2 bases and J 5 bases; bases outside gene matches: 6. Germline CDR1 reads PRHDT; CDR2 reads FYEKMQ (reference sequence). As DNA, the CDR3 is TGTGCCAGCAGCTTAACCCTAGCGGGAAGGGAGACCCAGTACTTC. This codes for CASSLTLAGRETQYF.

This chain uses TRBV28 with TRBJ2-3; the D gene could be TRBD1 or TRBD2 (6 bases each). V shed 2 bases and J shed 10 bases, with 19 bases lying between them. The CDR3 runs 15 residues. Germline lookup yields CDR1 MDHEN and CDR2 SYDVKM. For the CDR3, the DNA is TGTGCCAGCAGTTTAGGGGGGCGAGGAGCAGTTGCGCAGTATTTT. It translates to CASSLGGRGAVAQYF.